These T cell receptor beta chains were read from a single sample in a study of vaccination effects on CD4 cells after COVID-19. Clones were read by immunoSEQ multiplex PCR, and TCRdb kept only the in-frame ones, dropping some. Of tens of thousands of clones listed, approximately 82% are singletons. Their antigens are not known. Source: CD4+ T cells from PBMCs cultured with HCoV-NL63 spike peptides, taken after COVID-19 vaccination. Receptors were obtained from a human donor who received a COVID-19 vaccine. Some clones in this sample may be carry-over from other donors' samples. Both conserved end residues are part of each CDR3. Fields, in order: D gene, J gene, clone size, V gene, CDR3 DNA, CDR3 protein. A D gene is named only where the DNA matches it firmly. The size entry is marked missing in some rows and otherwise reads once, few, many or a size class.

>.|TRBJ1-2|.|TRBV5-1
TGCGCCAGCAGCTCGAGGGTAGGCCGAGGTGGCTACACCTTC
CASSSRVGRGGYTF
>.|TRBJ2-6|.|TRBV6-4
TGTGCCAGCAGTGACTCTAGGCGCTCTGGGGCCAACGTCCTGACTTTC
CASSDSRRSGANVLTF
>.|TRBJ1-5|.|TRBV30
TGTGCCTGGAGTGTACCGCACGGTAGCAATCAGCCCCAGCATTTT
CAWSVPHGSNQPQHF
>TRBD2|TRBJ2-5|.|TRBV6-6
TGTGCCAGCAGTTACTATAGCGGGGGGGTCCAAGAGACCCAGTACTTC
CASSYYSGGVQETQYF
>.|TRBJ1-5|.|TRBV5-6
TGTGCCAGCAGCTTGGGGGCCTATCAGCCCCAGCATTTT
CASSLGAYQPQHF
>TRBD1|TRBJ1-5|.|TRBV30
TGTGCCTGGAGTCAACAGGGGGCTAATCAGCCCCAGCATTTT
CAWSQQGANQPQHF
>TRBD2|TRBJ2-2|.|TRBV5-4
TGTGCCAGCAGCCCATTCTTAGGTGGCGGGGGGGCCGGGGAGCTGTTTTTT
CASSPFLGGGGAGELFF
>TRBD1|TRBJ1-1|.|TRBV11-3
TGTGCCAGCAGCTTGATCCGGGACAGTGAAGCTTTCTTT
CASSLIRDSEAFF
>TRBD2|TRBJ2-3|.|TRBV5-1
TGCGCCAGCAGCCCCCCGGGACTAGCGGGGGTGGTAGCTGGCACAGATACGCAGTATTTT
CASSPPGLAGVVAGTDTQYF
>.|TRBJ2-1|.|TRBV5-1
TGCGCCAGCAGCTTGGCTGGGGAGACCTACAATGAGCAGTTCTTC
CASSLAGETYNEQFF
>TRBD2|TRBJ2-3|once|TRBV24-1
TGTGCCACCAGTGACCCCGGACTAGCGGGGGGGCAGAGCACAGATACGCAGTATTTT
CATSDPGLAGGQSTDTQYF
>TRBD1|TRBJ1-6|.|TRBV5-1
TGCGCCAGCAGCTCCCCCTCGGGACAGACCTATAATTCACCCCTCCACTTT
CASSSPSGQTYNSPLHF
>TRBD1|TRBJ2-4|.|TRBV27
TGTGCCAGCAGTTTTACCTCCAGGGGGACCAAAAACATTCAGTACTTC
CASSFTSRGTKNIQYF
>TRBD1|TRBJ1-2|.|TRBV19
TGTGCCAGTAGCTCCGACAGGGTCGGCGGCTACACCTTC
CASSSDRVGGYTF
>.|TRBJ1-2|.|TRBV2
TGTGCCAGCAGTGATGCGGGTGGAGTTAACTATGGCTACACCTTC
CASSDAGGVNYGYTF
>.|TRBJ1-6|.|TRBV12-3/TRBV12-4
TGTGCCAGCAGATACCAAACTTCACCCCTCCACTTT
CASRYQTSPLHF
>.|TRBJ2-6|.|TRBV19
TGTGCCAGTAGGCTAAGACCAGGGTACTCTGGGGCCAACGTCCTGACTTTC
CASRLRPGYSGANVLTF
>.|TRBJ1-6|few|TRBV7-2
TGTGCCAGCACCAGCGGGAGGTCACCCCTCCACTTT
CASTSGRSPLHF
>.|TRBJ2-1|.|TRBV6-1
TGTGCCAGCAGTGAAGCTACAGGCTACAATGAGCAGTTCTTC
CASSEATGYNEQFF
>.|TRBJ2-5|once|TRBV4-1
TGCGCCAGCAGCCAAGATTCGGAGACCCAGTACTTC
CASSQDSETQYF
>.|TRBJ1-4|.|TRBV6-2/TRBV6-3
TGTGCCAGCAGTTACTCGGCAGTAACTACCCAAAAACTGTTTTTT
CASSYSAVTTQKLFF
>TRBD1|TRBJ1-5|.|TRBV6-2/TRBV6-3
TGTGCCAGCAGTTTTTCGGGACAGGGGGCGCGAGGCAATCAGCCCCAGCATTTT
CASSFSGQGARGNQPQHF
>.|TRBJ2-1|once|TRBV7-2
TGTGCCAGCAGCCCGACTGTAAATGAGCAGTTCTTC
CASSPTVNEQFF
>.|TRBJ2-6|.|TRBV5-1
TGCGCCAGCAGCTTAAACAACAGGGAAAACTCTGGGGCCAACGTCCTGACTTTC
CASSLNNRENSGANVLTF
>.|TRBJ1-1|.|TRBV6-2/TRBV6-3
TGTGCCAGCAGCCCAAGAAACACTGAAGCTTTCTTT
CASSPRNTEAFF
>TRBD1|TRBJ2-5|.|TRBV7-3
TGTGCCAGCAGCCCCACAGGGGGCGCGGAGACCCAGTACTTC
CASSPTGGAETQYF
>.|TRBJ2-3|.|TRBV27
TGTGCCAGCAGTGTCGCAGGGACGCAGTATTTT
CASSVAGTQYF
>.|TRBJ1-3|.|TRBV19
TGTGCCAGTAAAAGGTCGGAATCTGGAAACACCATATATTTT
CASKRSESGNTIYF
>.|TRBJ1-2|.|TRBV24-1
TGTGCCACCAGTGACCCAATAGAACTGGGACGGCCTAACTATGGCTACACCTTC
CATSDPIELGRPNYGYTF
>.|TRBJ2-2|.|TRBV5-1
TGCGCCAGCTATACACGGGGCGCGAACGGGGAGCTGTTTTTT
CASYTRGANGELFF
>.|TRBJ1-2|.|TRBV5-1
TGCGCCAGCAGCACTCCGGGACGGGAGGGCTCTGGCTACACCTTC
CASSTPGREGSGYTF
>.|TRBJ2-5|.|TRBV5-1
TGCGCCAGCAGCTTGCAACGAGAAGAGACCCAGTACTTC
CASSLQREETQYF
>TRBD2|TRBJ2-5|.|TRBV18
TGTGCCAGCTCACCAGTAGCGGGGGGGCCTAAGGAGACCCAGTACTTC
CASSPVAGGPKETQYF
>.|TRBJ1-2|.|TRBV29-1
TGCAGCGTTGAGTACTACGCTAACTATGGCTACACCTTC
CSVEYYANYGYTF
>.|TRBJ1-6|.|TRBV4-1
TGCGCCAGCAGCCCCAACGACCTGGGAGGAAGTTCACCCCTCCACTTT
CASSPNDLGGSSPLHF
>.|TRBJ1-2|.|TRBV4-1
TGCGCCAGCAGCCAAGTCCAGGGGAATGGCTACACCTTC
CASSQVQGNGYTF
>.|TRBJ1-1|.|TRBV24-1
TGTGCCACCAGTGATGAAGGGAACACTGAAGCTTTCTTT
CATSDEGNTEAFF
>.|TRBJ1-1|.|TRBV7-3
TGTGCCAGCAGCTTAGGTAGGGCCAACACTGAAGCTTTCTTT
CASSLGRANTEAFF
>.|TRBJ1-5|.|TRBV5-5
TGTGCCAGCAGCTTGGGACAGAGTTATAGCAATCAGCCCCAGCATTTT
CASSLGQSYSNQPQHF
>TRBD1|TRBJ2-5|.|TRBV29-1
TGCAGCGTTGATCAGGGGGTAGAGACCCAGTACTTC
CSVDQGVETQYF
>.|TRBJ2-1|.|TRBV5-1
TGCGCCAGCAGCACGCAAAACTCCTACAATGAGCAGTTCTTC
CASSTQNSYNEQFF
>TRBD1|TRBJ1-6|.|TRBV7-9
TGTGCCAGCAGCACCTTGACAGGGAACGATTCACCCCTCCACTTT
CASSTLTGNDSPLHF
>.|TRBJ2-2|.|TRBV24-1
TGTGCCACTTCCTCGGGCCGCAACACCGGGGAGCTGTTTTTT
CATSSGRNTGELFF
>.|TRBJ2-2|.|TRBV3-1/TRBV3-2
TGTGCCAGCAGCCAAGACTGGCGGCAGGGAGGTACCGGGGAGCTGTTTTTT
CASSQDWRQGGTGELFF
>.|TRBJ2-5|.|TRBV5-1
TGCGCCAGCAGCTTACAGGAGACACAAGAGACCCAGTACTTC
CASSLQETQETQYF
>.|TRBJ2-1|.|TRBV18
TGTGCCAGCTCACCACTCGGCGGCAGGAATGAGCAGTTCTTC
CASSPLGGRNEQFF